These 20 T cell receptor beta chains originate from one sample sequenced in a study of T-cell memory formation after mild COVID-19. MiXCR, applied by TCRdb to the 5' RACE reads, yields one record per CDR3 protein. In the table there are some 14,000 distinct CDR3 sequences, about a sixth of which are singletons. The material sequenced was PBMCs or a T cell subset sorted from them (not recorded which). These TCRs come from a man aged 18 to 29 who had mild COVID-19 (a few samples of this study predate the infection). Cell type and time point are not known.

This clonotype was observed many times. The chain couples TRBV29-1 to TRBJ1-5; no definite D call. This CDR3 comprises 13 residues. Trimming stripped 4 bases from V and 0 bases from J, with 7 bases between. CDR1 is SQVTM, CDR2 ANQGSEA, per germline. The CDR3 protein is CSVVSDSNQPQHF. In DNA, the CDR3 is TGCAGCGTTGTGAGCGATAGCAATCAGCCCCAGCATTTT.

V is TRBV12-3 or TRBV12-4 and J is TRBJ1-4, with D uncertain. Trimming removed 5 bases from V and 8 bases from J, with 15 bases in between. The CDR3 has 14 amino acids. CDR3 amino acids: CASSRIPGGEKLFF. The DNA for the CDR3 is TGTGCCAGCAGTCGAATCCCAGGCGGGGAAAAACTGTTTTTT.

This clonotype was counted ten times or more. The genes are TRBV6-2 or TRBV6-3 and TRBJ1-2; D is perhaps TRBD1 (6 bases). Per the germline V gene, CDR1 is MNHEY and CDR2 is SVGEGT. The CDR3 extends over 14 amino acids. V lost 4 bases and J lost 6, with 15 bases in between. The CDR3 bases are TGTGCCAGCAGTTCCATCAGGGGAACGGATGGCTACACCTTC. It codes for CASSSIRGTDGYTF.

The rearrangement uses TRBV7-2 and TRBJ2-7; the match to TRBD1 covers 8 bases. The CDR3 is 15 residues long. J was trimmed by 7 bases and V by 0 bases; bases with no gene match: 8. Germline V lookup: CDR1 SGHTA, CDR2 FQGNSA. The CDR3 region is CASSLAQGAKKEQYF. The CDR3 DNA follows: TGTGCCAGCAGCTTAGCCCAGGGGGCGAAGAAGGAGCAGTACTTC.

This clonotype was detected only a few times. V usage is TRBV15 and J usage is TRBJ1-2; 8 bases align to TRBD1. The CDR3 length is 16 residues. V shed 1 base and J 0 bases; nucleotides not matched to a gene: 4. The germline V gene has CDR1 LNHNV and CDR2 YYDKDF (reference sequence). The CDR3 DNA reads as TGTGCCACCAGCAGAGCAGAACAGGGGGCTAACTATGGCTACACCTTC. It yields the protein CATSRAEQGANYGYTF. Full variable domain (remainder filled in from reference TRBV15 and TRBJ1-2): DAMVIQNPRYQVTQFGKPVTLSCSQTLNHNVMYWYQQKSSQAPKLLFHYYDKDFNNEADTPDNFQSRRPNTSFCFLDIRSPGLGDTAMYLCATSRAEQGANYGYTFGSGTRLTVV.

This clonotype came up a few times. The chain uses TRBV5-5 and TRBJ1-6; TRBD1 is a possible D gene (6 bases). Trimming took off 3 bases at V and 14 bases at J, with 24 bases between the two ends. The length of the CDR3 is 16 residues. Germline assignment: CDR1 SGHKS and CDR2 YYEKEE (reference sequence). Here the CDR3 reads CASSSDVGAGQSSLHF. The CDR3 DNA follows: TGTGCCAGCAGCTCCGACGTGGGGGCGGGTCAATCGTCCCTCCACTTT.

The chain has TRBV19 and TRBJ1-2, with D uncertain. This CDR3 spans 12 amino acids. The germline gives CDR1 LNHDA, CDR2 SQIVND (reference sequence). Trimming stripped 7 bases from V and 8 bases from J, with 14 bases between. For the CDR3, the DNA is TGTGCCAGTAAGAAGGGCGTGGAAGGCTACACCTTC. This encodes CASKKGVEGYTF. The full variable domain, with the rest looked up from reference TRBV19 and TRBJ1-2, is DGGITQSPKYLFRKEGQNVTLSCEQNLNHDAMYWYRQDPGQGLRLIYYSQIVNDFQKGDIAEGYSVSREKKESFPLTVTSAQKNPTAFYLCASKKGVEGYTFGSGTRLTVV.

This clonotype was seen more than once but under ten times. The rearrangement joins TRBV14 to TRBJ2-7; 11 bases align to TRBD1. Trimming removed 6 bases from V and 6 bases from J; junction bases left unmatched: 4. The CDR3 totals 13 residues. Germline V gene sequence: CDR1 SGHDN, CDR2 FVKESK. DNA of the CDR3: TGTGCCAGCAGGCGGACAGGGGGCCGCGAGCAGTACTTC. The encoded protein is CASRRTGGREQYF.

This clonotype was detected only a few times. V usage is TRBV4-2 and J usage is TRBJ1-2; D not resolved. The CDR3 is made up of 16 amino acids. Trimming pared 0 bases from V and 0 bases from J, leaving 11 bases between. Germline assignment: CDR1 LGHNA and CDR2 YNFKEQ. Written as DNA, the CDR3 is TGTGCCAGCAGCCAAGACTGGGCCGCAGCTAACTATGGCTACACCTTC. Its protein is CASSQDWAAANYGYTF.

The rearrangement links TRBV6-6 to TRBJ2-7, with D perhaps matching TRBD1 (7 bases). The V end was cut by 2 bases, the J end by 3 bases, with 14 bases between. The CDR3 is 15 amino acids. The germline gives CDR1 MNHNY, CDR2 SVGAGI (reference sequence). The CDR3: CASSYAGQSHYEQYF. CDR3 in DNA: TGTGCCAGCAGTTACGCGGGACAGAGCCACTACGAGCAGTACTTC.

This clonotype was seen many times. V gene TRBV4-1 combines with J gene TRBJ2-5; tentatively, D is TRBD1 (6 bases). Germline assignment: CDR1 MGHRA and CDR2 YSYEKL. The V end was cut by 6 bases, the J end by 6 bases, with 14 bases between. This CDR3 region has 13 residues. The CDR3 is CASRAAGEKTQYF. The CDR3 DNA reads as TGCGCCAGCAGAGCGGCAGGGGAGAAGACCCAGTACTTC.

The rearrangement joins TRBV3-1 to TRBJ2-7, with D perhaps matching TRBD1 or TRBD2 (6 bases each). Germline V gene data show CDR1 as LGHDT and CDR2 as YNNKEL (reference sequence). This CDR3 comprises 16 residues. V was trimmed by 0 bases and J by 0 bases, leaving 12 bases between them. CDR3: CASSQDEGGCSYEQYV. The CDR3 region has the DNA TGTGCCAGCAGCCAAGATGAAGGGGGGTGCTCCTACGAGCAGTACGTC.

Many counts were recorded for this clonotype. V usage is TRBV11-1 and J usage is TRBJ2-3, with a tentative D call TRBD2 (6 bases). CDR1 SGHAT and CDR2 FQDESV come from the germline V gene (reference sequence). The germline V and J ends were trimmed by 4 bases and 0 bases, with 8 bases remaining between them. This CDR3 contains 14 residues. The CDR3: CASSSGTSTDTQYF. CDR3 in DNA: TGTGCCAGCAGCTCCGGGACTAGCACAGATACGCAGTATTTT.

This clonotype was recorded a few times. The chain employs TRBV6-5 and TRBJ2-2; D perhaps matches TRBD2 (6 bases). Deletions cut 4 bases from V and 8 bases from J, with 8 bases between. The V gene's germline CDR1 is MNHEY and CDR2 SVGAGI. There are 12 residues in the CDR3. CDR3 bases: TGTGCCAGCAGTTTTCTAGCGGGGGAGCTGTTTTTT. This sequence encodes CASSFLAGELFF.

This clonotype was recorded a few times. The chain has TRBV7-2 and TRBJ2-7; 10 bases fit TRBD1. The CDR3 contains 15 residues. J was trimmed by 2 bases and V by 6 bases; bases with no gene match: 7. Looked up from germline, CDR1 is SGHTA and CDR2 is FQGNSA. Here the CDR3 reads CASSSGTGDPYEQYV. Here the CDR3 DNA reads TGTGCCAGCAGTTCCGGGACAGGGGACCCCTACGAGCAGTACGTC.

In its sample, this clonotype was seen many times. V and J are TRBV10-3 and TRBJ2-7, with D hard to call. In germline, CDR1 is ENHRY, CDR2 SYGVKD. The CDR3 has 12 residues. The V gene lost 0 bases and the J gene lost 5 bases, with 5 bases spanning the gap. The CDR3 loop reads CAISESPHEQYF. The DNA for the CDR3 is TGTGCCATCAGTGAGTCCCCCCACGAGCAGTACTTC.

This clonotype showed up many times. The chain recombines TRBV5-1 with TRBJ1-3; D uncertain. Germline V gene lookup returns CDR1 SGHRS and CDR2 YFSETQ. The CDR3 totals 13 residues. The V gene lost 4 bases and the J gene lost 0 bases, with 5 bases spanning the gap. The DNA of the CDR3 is TGCGCCAGCAGCCTCCGCTCTGGAAACACCATATATTTT. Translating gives CASSLRSGNTIYF.

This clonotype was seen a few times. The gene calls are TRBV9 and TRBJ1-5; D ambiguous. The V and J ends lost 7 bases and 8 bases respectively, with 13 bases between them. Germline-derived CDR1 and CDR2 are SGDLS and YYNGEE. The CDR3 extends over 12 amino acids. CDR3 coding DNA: TGTGCCAGCGGGTCCCCAAAGGAGCCCCAGCATTTT. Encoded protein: CASGSPKEPQHF.

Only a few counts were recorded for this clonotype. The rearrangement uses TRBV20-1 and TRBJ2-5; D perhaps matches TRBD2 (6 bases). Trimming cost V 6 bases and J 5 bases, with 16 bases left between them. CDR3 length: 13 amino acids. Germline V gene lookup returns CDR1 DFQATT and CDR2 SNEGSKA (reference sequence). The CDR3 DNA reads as TGCAGTGCCCGGGACGGGGGTTACGAGACCCAGTACTTC. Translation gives CSARDGGYETQYF.

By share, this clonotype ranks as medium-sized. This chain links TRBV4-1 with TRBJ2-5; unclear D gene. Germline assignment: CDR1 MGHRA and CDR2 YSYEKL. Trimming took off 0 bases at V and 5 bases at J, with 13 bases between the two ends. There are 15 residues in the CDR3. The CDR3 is CASSQDYDQSETQYF. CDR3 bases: TGCGCCAGCAGCCAAGATTACGACCAGTCGGAGACCCAGTACTTC.